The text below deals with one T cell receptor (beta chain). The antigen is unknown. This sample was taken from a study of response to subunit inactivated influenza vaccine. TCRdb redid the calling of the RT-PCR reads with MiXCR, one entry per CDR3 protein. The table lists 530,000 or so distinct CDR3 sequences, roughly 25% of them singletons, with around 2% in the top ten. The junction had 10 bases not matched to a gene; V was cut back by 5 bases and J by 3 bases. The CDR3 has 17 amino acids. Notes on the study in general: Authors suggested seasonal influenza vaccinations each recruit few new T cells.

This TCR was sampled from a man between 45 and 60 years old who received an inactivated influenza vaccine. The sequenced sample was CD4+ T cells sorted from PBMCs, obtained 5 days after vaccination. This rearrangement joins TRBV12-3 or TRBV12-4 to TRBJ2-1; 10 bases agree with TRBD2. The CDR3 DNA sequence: TGTGCCAGCAGTCCGCTACGGGCTAGCGGGGGCTACAATGAGCAGTTCTTC. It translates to CASSPLRASGGYNEQFF.